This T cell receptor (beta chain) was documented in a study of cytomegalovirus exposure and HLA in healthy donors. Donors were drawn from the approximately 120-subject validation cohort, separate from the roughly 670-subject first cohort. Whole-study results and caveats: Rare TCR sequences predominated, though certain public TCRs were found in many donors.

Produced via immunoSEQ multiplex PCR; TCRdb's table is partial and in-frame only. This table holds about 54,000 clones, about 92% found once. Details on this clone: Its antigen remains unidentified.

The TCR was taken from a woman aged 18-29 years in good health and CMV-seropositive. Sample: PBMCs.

CDR3 nucleotides: TGTGCCAGTAGTATGATTCAGTCCTCCTATGAAAAACTGTTTTTT. Translating gives CASSMIQSSYEKLFF. V and J are TRBV19 and TRBJ1-4, with unresolved D. Germline CDR1 reads LNHDA; CDR2 reads SQIVND (reference sequence). Deletions cut 3 bases from V and 6 bases from J, with 14 bases between. The CDR3 runs to 15 residues.